The sequence of this T cell receptor (beta chain) was determined in a study of T-cell reconstitution after alpha-beta-depleted transplantation in children. Overall study results and limits: In patients about two months after transplant, alpha-beta T cells reportedly arose from several hundred expanded graft clones.

This clonotype was picked up many times. What it binds is not known. Preparation of the TCRbeta library used unique molecular identifiers. Each CDR3 protein is one row after TCRdb ran MiXCR on the PCR reads. The sample has over 450,000 distinct CDR3 sequences, about 10% seen once; the top ten hold 2% to 2.5%. The germline CDR1 and CDR2 sequences are SEHNR and FQNEAQ (reference sequence). Trimming cost V 7 bases and J 3 bases; bases outside gene matches: 7. CDR3 length equals 14 residues. The genes are TRBV7-9 and TRBJ2-7; 9 nucleotides align to TRBD2. The sequence came from a child aged 2 to 10 with inherited bone marrow failure, due to receive a stem cell transplant. The input for sequencing was PBMCs, taken before TCRalphabeta/CD19-depleted stem cell transplant. CDR3 in DNA: TGTGCCAGCATGATAGCGGGAGACCTCTACGAGCAGTACTTC. Protein: CASMIAGDLYEQYF.